This entry describes one TCR beta chain. This entry is derived from a study of T cell responses to AZD1222 COVID-19 vaccine. This CDR3 region has 13 residues. Germline assignment: CDR1 SEHNR and CDR2 FQNEAQ (reference sequence). With V trimmed by 5 bases and J by 6 bases, 5 bases remained unmatched. Assay: immunoSEQ multiplex PCR; the TCRdb copy retains only in-frame clones and omits some. The sample has 150,000 to 190,000 clones, 88% seen once; the top ten hold 5.5% to 8.5%. The rearrangement uses TRBV7-9 and TRBJ2-7, with TRBD1 identical over 9 bases. The source was peripheral blood, collected after recovery from COVID-19. This clonotype was sampled from an adult who had recovered from COVID-19. Here the CDR3 DNA reads TGTGCCAGCAGCCGCCGGGACAGGGTCGAGCAGTACTTC. As protein: CASSRRDRVEQYF.